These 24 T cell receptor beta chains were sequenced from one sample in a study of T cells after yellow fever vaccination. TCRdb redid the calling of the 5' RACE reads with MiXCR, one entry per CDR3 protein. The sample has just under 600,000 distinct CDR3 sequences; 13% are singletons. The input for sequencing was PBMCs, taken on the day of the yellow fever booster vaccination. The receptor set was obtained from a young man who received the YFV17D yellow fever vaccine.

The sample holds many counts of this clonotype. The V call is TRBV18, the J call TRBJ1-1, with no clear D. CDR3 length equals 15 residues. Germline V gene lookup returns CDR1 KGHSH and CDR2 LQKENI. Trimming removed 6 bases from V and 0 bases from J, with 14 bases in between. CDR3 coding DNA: TGTGCCAGCTCTACCAGCCTCTCAATGAACACTGAAGCTTTCTTT. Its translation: CASSTSLSMNTEAFF.

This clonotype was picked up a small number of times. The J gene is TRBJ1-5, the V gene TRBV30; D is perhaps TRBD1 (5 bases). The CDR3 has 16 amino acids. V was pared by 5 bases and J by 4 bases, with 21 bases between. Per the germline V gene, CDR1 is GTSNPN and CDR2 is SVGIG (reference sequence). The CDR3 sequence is CAWRPSGLVPNQPQHF. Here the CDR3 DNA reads TGTGCCTGGCGGCCCTCGGGACTGGTCCCGAATCAGCCCCAGCATTTT.

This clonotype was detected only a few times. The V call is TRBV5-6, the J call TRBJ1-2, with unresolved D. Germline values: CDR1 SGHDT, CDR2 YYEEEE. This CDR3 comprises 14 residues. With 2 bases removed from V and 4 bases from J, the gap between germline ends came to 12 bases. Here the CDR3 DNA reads TGTGCCAGCAGCTTTGCAGGAAACCCCTATGGCTACACCTTC. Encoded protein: CASSFAGNPYGYTF.

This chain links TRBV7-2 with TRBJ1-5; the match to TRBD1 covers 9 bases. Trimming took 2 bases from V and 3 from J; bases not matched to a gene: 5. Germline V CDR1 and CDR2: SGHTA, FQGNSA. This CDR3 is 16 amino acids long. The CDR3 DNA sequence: TGTGCCAGCAGCTTACATAGGGACAGGGACAATCAGCCCCAGCATTTT. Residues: CASSLHRDRDNQPQHF.

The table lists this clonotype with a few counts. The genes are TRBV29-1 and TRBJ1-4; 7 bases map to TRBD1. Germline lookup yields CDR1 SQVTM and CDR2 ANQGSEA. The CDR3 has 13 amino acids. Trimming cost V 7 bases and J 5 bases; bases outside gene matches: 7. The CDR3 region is CSARGGWNEKLFF. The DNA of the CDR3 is TGCAGCGCCAGGGGGGGTTGGAATGAAAAACTGTTTTTT.

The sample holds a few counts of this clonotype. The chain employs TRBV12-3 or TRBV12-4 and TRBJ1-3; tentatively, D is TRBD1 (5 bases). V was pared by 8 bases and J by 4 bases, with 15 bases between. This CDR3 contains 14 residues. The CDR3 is CASGAVGGGNTIYF. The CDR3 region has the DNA TGTGCCAGCGGAGCCGTGGGGGGAGGAAACACCATATATTTT.

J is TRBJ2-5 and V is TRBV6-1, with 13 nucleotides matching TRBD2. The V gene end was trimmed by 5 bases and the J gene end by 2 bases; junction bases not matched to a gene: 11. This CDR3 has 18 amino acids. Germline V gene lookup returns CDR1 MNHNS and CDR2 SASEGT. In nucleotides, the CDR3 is TGTGCCAGCAGTCCGGTTGGACTAGCGGGAGTGGGGCAAGAGACCCAGTACTTC. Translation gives CASSPVGLAGVGQETQYF.

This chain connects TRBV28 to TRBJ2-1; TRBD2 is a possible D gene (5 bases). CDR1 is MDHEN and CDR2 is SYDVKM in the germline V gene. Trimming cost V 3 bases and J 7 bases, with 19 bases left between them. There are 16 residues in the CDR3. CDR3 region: CASSFMRAQKTNEQFF. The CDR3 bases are TGTGCCAGCAGTTTTATGAGGGCCCAGAAAACTAATGAGCAGTTCTTC.

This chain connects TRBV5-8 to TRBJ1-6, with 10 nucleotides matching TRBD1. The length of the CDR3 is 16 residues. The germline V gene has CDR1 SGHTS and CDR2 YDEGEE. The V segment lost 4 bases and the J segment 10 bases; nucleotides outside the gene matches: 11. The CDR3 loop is CASSPMGTGAGSPLHF. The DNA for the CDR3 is TGTGCCAGCAGCCCAATGGGGACAGGGGCGGGCTCACCCCTCCACTTT.

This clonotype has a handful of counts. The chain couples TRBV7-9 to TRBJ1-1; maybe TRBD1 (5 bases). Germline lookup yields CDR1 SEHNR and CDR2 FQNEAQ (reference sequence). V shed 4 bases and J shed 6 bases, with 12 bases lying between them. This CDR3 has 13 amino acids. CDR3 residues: CASSSIGGAEAFF. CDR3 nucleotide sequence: TGTGCCAGCAGCTCCATCGGGGGAGCTGAAGCTTTCTTT.

The CDR3 sequence: CASSLNSGAGETQYF. The DNA for the CDR3 is TGTGCCAGCAGCTTAAATTCAGGGGCGGGGGAGACCCAGTACTTC. This sequence joins TRBV7-2 and TRBJ2-5; D possibly matches TRBD1 or TRBD2 (6 bases each). CDR3 length: 15 residues. Germline loops: CDR1 SGHTA, CDR2 FQGNSA. Trimming stripped 2 bases from V and 5 bases from J, with 15 bases between.

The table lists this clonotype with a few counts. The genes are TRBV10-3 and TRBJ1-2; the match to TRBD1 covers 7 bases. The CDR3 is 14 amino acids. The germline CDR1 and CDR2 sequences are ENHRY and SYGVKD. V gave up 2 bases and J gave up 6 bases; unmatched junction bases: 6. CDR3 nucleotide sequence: TGTGCCATCAGTGAGCCGACAGGGAGGCATGGCTACACCTTC. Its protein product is CAISEPTGRHGYTF.

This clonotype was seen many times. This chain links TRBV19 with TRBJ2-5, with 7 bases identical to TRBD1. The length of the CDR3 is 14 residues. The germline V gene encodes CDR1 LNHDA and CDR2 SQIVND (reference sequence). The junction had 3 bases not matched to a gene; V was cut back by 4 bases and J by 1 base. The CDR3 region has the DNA TGTGCCAGTAGTAGTGGACAGGCCCAAGAGACCCAGTACTTC. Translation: CASSSGQAQETQYF.

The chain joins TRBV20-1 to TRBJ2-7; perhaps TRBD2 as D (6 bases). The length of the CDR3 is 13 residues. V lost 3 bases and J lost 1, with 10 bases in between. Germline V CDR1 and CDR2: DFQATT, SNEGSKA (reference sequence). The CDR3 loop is CSARGGVSYEQYF. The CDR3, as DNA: TGCAGTGCTAGGGGGGGAGTGTCCTACGAGCAGTACTTC.

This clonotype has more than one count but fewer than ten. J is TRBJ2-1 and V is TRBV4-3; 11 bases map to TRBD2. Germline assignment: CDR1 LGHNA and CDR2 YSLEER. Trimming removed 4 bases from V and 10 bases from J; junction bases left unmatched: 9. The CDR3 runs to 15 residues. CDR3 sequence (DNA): TGCGCCAGCAGCCGTGGGACTAGCGGAGGTTGGGAGCAGTTCTTC. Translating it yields CASSRGTSGGWEQFF.

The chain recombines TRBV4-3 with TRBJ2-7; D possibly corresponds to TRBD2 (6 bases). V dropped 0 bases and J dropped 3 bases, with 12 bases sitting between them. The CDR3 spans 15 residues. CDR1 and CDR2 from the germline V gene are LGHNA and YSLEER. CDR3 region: CASSQDVGTYYEQYF. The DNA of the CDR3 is TGCGCCAGCAGCCAAGATGTAGGGACTTACTACGAGCAGTACTTC.

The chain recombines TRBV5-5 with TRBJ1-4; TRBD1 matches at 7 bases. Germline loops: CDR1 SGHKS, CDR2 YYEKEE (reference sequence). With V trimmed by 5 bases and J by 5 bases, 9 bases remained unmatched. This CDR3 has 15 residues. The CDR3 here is CASRPPGQPNEKLFF. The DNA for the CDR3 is TGTGCCAGCAGACCTCCGGGACAGCCGAATGAAAAACTGTTTTTT.

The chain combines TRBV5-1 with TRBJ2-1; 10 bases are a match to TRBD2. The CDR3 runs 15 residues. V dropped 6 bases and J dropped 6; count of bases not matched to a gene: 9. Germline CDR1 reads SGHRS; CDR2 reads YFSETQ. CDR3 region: CASIGLAGAGNEQFF. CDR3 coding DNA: TGCGCCAGCATAGGGCTAGCGGGAGCGGGCAATGAGCAGTTCTTC.

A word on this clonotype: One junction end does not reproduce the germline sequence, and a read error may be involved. The chain's CDR3 is CASSLSSPRRGGDTQYF. DNA of the CDR3: TGCGCCAGCAGCTTATCAAGCCCCCGGCGGGGGGGAGATACGCAGTATTTT. The gene calls are TRBV7-2 and TRBJ2-3; 9 nucleotides agree with TRBD2. Germline CDR1 SGHTA, CDR2 FQGNSA. CDR3 size: 17 residues.

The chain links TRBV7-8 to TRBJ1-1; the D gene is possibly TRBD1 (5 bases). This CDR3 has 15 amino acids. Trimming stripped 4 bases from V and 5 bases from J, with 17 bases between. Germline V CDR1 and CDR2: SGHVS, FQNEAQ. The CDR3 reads CASSYSGMGRTEAFF. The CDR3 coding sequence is TGTGCCAGCAGCTATTCAGGGATGGGGAGGACTGAAGCTTTCTTT. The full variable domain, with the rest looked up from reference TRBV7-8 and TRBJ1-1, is GAGVSQSPRYKVAKRGQDVALRCDPISGHVSLFWYQQALGQGPEFLTYFQNEAQLDKSGLPSDRFFAERPEGSVSTLKIQRTQQEDSAVYLCASSYSGMGRTEAFFGQGTRLTVV.

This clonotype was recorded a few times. The CDR3 is CASSLGDVYYEQYF. CDR3 bases: TGTGCCAGCAGCTTAGGCGACGTATACTACGAGCAGTACTTC. V usage is TRBV7-9 and J usage is TRBJ2-7; the D is unclear. The V gene's germline CDR1 is SEHNR and CDR2 FQNEAQ (reference sequence). V lost 1 base and J 3 bases, leaving 10 bases between the germline ends. The CDR3 contains 14 residues.

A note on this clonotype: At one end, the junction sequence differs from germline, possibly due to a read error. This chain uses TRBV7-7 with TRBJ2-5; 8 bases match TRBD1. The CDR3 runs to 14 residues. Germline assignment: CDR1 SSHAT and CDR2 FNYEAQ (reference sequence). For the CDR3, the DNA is TGTGCTAGCAGCGCGGACAGGGTGGCAGAGACCCAGTACTTC. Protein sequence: CASSADRVAETQYF.

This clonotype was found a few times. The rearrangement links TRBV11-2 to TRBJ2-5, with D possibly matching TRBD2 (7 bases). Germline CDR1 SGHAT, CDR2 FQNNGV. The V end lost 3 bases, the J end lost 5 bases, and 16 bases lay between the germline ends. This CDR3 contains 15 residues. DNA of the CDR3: TGTGCCAGCAGCTTTGGTGGGGGGGCCGCTGAGACCCAGTACTTC. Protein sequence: CASSFGGGAAETQYF.

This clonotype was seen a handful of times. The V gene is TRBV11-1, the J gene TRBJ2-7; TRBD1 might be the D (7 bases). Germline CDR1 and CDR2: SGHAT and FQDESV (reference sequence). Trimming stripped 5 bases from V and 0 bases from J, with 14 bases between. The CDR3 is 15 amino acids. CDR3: CASSPGGGGSYEQYF. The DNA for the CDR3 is TGTGCCAGCAGCCCAGGGGGAGGAGGCTCCTACGAGCAGTACTTC.